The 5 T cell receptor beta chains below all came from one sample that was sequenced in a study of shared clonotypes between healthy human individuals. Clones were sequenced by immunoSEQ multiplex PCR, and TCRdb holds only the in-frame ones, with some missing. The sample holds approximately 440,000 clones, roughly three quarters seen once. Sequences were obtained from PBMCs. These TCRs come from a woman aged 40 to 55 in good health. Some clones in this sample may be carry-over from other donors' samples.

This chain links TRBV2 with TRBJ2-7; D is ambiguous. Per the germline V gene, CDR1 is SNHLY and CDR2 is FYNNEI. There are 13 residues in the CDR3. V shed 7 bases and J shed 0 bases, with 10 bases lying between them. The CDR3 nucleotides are TGTGCCAGCAAGTCAGACAACTCCTACGAGCAGTACTTC. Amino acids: CASKSDNSYEQYF.

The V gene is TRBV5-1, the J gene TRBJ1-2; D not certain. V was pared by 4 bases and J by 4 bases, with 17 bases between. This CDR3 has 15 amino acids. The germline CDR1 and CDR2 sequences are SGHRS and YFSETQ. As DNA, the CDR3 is TGCGCCAGCAGCGGCACGAGCGGAGCCGGCTATGGCTACACCTTC. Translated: CASSGTSGAGYGYTF.

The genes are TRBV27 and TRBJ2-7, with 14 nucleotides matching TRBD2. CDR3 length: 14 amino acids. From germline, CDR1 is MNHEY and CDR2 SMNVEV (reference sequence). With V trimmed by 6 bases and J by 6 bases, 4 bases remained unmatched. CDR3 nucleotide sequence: TGTGCCAGCAGGGGACTAGCGGGAGTACGCGAGCAGTACTTC. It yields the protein CASRGLAGVREQYF.

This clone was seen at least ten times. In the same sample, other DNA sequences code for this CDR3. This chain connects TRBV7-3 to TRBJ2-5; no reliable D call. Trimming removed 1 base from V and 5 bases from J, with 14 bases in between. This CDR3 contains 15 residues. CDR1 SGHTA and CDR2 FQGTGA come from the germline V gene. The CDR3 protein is CASSLNPGPYETQYF. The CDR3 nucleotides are TGTGCCAGCAGCTTAAACCCAGGACCCTATGAGACCCAGTACTTC.

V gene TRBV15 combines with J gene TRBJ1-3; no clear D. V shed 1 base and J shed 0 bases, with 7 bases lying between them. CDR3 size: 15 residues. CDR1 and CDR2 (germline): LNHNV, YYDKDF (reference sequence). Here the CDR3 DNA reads TGTGCCACCAGCAGAGTAACTGCCTCTGGAAACACCATATATTTT. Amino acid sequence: CATSRVTASGNTIYF. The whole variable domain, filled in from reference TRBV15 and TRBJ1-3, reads DAMVIQNPRYQVTQFGKPVTLSCSQTLNHNVMYWYQQKSSQAPKLLFHYYDKDFNNEADTPDNFQSRRPNTSFCFLDIRSPGLGDTAMYLCATSRVTASGNTIYFGEGSWLTVV.